This T cell receptor (beta chain) emerged from a study of blood T cell repertoires in COVID-19. Study as a whole: Sites across the United States, Italy and Spain contributed samples from acute and convalescent COVID-19.

This clone was detected once. The CDR3 has 14 residues. V was pared by 5 bases and J by 4 bases, with 11 bases between. Germline V gives CDR1 SGHVS, CDR2 FNYEAQ. In the source study's methods: Amplification with reference gene primers provided the estimates of nucleated cell counts. The assay was immunoSEQ multiplex PCR, and TCRdb's table has in-frame clones only and misses some. V, J and clone size reflect that table, while D and trimming were determined from the DNA. The sample contains tens of thousands of clones, roughly four fifths of which appear only once. The receptor was isolated from a man between 50 and 59 years old with active or convalescent COVID-19. Sequencing input: peripheral blood. The rearrangement joins TRBV7-6 to TRBJ2-2; possible D gene TRBD2, 6 bases. CDR3 in DNA: TGTGCCAGCAGCCAGGAGGGCGGCACCGGGGAGCTGTTTTTT. Residues: CASSQEGGTGELFF.